These 2 T cell receptor beta chains share one sample of origin, sequenced in a study of blood T cell repertoires in COVID-19. Assay used: immunoSEQ multiplex PCR; TCRdb lists only in-frame clones, some missing. The sample includes 250,000 to 350,000 clones, 75% to 90% of them seen just once. Sequencing was performed on PBMCs or T cells enriched from blood (not recorded which). Receptors originate from a woman in her 30s who had recovered from COVID-19.

This chain joins TRBV30 and TRBJ1-4; D is uncertain. This CDR3 is built from 15 residues. V was clipped by 0 bases and J by 0 bases, with 8 bases between them. Germline V gene sequence: CDR1 GTSNPN, CDR2 SVGIG (reference sequence). The CDR3 loop is CAWSVGLATNEKLFF. CDR3 in DNA: TGTGCCTGGAGTGTAGGACTGGCAACTAATGAAAAACTGTTTTTT. The whole variable domain, filled in from reference TRBV30 and TRBJ1-4, reads SQTIHQWPATLVQPVGSPLSLECTVEGTSNPNLYWYRQAAGRGLQLLFYSVGIGQISSEVPQNLSASRPQDRQFILSSKKLLLSDSGFYLCAWSVGLATNEKLFFGSGTQLSVL.

This clone was counted a few times. The J gene is TRBJ2-7, the V gene TRBV30; no reliable D call. The CDR3 has 12 amino acids. CDR1 GTSNPN and CDR2 SVGIG come from the germline V gene (reference sequence). The V end lost 2 bases, the J end lost 3 bases, and 8 bases lay between the germline ends. The CDR3 is CAWSPSGYEQYF. Here the CDR3 DNA reads TGTGCCTGGAGTCCCTCCGGCTACGAGCAGTACTTC.